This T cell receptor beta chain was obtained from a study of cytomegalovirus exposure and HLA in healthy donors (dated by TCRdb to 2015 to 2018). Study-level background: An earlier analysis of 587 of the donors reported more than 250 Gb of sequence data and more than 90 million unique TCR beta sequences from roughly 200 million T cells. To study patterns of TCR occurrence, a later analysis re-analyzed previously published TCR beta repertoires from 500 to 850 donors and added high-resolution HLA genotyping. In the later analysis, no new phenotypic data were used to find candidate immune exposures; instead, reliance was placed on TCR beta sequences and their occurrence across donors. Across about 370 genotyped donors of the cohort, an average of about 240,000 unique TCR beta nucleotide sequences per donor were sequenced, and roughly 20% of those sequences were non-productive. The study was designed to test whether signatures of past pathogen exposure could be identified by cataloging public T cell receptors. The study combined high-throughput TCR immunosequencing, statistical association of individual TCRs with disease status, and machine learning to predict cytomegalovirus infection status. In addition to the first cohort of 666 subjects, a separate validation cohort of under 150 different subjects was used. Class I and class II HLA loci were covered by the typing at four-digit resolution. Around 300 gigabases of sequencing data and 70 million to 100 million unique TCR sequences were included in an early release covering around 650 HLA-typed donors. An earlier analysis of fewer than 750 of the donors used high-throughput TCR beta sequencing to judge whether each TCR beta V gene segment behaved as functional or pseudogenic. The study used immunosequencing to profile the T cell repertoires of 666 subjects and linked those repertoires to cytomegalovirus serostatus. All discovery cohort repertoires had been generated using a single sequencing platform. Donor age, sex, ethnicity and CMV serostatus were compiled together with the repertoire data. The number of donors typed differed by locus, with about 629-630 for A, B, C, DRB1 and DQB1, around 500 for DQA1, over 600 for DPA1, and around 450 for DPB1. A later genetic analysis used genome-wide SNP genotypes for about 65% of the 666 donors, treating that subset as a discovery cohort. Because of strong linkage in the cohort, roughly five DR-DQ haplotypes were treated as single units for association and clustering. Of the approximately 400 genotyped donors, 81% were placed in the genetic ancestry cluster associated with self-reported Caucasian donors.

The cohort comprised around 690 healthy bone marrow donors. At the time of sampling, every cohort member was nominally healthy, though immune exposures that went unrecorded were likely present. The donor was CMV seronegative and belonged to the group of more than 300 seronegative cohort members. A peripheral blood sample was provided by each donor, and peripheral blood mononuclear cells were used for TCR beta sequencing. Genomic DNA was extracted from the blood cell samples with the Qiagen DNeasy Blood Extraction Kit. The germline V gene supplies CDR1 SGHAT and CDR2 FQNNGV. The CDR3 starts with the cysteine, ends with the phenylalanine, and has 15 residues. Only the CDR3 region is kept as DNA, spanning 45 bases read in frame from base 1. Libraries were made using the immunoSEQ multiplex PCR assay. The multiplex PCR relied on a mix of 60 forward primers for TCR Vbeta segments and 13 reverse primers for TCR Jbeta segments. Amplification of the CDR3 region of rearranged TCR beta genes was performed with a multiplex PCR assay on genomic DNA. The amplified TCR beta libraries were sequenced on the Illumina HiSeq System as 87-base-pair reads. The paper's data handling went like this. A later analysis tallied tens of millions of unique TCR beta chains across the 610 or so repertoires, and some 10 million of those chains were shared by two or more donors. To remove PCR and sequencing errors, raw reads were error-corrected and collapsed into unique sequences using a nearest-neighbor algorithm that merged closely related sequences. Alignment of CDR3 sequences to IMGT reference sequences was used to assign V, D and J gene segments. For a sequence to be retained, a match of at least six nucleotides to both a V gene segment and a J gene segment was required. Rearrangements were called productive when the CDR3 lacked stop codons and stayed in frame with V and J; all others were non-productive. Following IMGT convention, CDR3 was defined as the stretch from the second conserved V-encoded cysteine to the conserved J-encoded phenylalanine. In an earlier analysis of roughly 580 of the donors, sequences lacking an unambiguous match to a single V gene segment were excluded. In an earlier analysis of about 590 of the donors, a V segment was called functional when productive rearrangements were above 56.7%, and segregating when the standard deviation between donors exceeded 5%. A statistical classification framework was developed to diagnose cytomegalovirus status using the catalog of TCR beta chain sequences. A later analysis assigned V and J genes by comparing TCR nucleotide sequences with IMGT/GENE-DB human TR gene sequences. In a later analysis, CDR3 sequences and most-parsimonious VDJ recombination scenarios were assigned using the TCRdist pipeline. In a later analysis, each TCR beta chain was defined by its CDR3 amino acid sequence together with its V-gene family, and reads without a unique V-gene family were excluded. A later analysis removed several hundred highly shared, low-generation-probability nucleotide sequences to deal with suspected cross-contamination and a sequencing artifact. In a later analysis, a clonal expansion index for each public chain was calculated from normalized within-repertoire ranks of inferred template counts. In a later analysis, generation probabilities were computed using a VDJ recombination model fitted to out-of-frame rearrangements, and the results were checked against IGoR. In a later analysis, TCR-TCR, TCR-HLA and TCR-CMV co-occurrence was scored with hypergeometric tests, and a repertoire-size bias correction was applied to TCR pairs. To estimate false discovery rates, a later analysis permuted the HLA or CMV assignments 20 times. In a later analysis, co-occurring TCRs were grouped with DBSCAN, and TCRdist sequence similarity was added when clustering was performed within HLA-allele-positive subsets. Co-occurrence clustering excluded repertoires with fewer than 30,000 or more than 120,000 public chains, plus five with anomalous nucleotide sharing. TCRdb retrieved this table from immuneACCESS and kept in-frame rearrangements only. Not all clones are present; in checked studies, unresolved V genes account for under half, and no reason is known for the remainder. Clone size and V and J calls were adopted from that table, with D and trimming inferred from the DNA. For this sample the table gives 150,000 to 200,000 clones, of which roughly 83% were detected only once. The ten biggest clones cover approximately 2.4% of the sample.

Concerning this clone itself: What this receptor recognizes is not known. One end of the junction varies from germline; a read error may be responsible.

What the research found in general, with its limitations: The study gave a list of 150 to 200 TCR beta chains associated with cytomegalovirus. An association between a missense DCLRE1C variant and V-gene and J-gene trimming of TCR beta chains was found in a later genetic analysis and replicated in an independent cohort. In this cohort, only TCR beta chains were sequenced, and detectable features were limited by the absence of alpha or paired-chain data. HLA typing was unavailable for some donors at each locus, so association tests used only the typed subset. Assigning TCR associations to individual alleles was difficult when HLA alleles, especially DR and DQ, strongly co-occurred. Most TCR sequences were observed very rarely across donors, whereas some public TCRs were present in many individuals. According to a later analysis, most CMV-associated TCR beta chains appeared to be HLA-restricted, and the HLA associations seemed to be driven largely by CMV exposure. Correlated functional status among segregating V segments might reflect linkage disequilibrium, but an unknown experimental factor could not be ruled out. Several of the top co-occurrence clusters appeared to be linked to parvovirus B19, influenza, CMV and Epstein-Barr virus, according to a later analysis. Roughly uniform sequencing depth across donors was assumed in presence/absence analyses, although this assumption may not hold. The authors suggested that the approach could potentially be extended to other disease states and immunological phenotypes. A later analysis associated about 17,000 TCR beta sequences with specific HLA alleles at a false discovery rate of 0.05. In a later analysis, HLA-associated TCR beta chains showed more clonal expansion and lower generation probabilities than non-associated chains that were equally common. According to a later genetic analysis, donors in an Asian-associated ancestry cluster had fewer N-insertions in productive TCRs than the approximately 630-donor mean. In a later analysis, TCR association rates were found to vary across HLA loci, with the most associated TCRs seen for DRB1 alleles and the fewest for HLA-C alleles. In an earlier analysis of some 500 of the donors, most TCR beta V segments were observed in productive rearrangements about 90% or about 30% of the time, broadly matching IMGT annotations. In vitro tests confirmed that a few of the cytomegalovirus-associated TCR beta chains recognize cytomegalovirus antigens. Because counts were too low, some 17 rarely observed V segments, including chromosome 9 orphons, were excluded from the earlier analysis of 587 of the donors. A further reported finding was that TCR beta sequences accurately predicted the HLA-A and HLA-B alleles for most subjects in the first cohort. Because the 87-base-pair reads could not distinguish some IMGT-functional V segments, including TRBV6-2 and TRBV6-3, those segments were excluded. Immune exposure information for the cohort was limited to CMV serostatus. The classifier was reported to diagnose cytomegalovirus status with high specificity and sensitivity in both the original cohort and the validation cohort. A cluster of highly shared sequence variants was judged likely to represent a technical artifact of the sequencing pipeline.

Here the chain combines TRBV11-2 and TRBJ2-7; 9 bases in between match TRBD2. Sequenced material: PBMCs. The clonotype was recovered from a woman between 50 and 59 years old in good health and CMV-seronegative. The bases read TGTGCCAGCAGCTCCTTAGCGGGAGACTCCCTTGTGGGGAACTTC. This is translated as CASSSLAGDSLVGNF. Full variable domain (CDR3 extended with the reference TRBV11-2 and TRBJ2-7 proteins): EAGVAQSPRYKIIEKRQSVAFWCNPISGHATLYWYQQILGQGPKLLIQFQNNGVVDDSQLPKDRFSAERLKGVDSTLKIQPAKLEDSAVYLCASSSLAGDSLVGNFGPGTRLTVT.